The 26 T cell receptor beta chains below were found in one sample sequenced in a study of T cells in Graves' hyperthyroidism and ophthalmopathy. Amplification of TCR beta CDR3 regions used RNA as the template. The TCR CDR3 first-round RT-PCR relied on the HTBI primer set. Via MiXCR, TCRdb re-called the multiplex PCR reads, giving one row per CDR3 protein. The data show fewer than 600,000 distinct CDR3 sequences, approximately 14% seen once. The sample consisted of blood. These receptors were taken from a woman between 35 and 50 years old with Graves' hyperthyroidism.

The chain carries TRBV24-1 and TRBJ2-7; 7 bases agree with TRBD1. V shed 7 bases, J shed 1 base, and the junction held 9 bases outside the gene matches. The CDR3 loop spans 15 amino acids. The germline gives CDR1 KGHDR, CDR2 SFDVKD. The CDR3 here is CATRPVQGISYEQYF. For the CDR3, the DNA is TGTGCCACCAGGCCGGTACAGGGGATTTCCTACGAGCAGTACTTC.

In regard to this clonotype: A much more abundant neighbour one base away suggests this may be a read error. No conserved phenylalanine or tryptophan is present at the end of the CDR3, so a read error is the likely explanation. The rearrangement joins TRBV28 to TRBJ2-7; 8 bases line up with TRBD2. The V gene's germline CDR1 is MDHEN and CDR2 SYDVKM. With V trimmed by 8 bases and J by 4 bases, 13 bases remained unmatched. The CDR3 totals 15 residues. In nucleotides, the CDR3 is TGTGCCAGCCTGTCGGTCGGGACTAGTTCGTACGAGCAGTACTCC. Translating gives CASLSVGTSSYEQYS.

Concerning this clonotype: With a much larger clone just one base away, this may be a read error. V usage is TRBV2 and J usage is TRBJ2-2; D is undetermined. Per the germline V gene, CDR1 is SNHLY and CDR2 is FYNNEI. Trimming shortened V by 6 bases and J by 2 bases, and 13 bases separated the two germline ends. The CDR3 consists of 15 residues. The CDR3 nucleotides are TGTGCCAGCAGCCCCGACTTGTCCAACACCGGGGAGCTGTTTTTT. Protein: CASSPDLSNTGELFF. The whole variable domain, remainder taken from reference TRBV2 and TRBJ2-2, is EPEVTQTPSHQVTQMGQEVILRCVPISNHLYFYWYRQILGQKVEFLVSFYNNEISEKSEIFDDQFSVERPDGSNFTLKIRSTKLEDSAMYFCASSPDLSNTGELFFGEGSRLTVL.

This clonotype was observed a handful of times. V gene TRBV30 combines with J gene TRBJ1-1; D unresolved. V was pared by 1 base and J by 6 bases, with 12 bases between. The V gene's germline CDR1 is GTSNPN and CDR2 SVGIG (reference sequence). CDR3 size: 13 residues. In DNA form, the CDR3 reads TGTGCCTGGAGTGGAAAGGGCCGGGCTGAAGCTTTCTTT. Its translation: CAWSGKGRAEAFF.

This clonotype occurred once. The CDR3: CSARLTTRGLLAGGENIQYF. Here the CDR3 DNA reads TGCAGTGCTAGGCTCACTACAAGGGGTCTACTAGCGGGAGGCGAAAACATTCAGTACTTC. The V call is TRBV20-1, the J call TRBJ2-4; 12 nucleotides agree with TRBD2. Germline loops: CDR1 DFQATT, CDR2 SNEGSKA (reference sequence). The J segment lost 5 bases and the V segment lost 3 bases, leaving 20 bases of the junction unmatched. The CDR3 extends over 20 amino acids.

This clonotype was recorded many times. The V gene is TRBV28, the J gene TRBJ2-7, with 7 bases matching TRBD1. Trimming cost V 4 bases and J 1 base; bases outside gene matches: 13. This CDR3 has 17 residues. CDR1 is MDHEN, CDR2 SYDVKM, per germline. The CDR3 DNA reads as TGTGCCAGCAGTTCCCCAAGGGCACAGGGGTTATCCTACGAGCAGTACTTC. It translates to CASSSPRAQGLSYEQYF.

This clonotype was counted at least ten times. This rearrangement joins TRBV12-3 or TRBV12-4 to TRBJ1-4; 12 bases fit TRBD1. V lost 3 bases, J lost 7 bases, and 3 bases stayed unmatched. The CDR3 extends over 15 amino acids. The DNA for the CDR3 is TGTGCCAGCAGTTTGGGGACAGGGGGCTTTGAAAAACTGTTTTTT. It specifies CASSLGTGGFEKLFF.

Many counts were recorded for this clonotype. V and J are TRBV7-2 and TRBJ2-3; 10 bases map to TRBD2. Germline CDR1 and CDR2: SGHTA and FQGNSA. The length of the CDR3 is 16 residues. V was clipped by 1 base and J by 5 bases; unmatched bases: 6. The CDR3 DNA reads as TGTGCCAGCAGCTTAGGAAGCGGGAGGGCCCTAGATACGCAGTATTTT. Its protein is CASSLGSGRALDTQYF.

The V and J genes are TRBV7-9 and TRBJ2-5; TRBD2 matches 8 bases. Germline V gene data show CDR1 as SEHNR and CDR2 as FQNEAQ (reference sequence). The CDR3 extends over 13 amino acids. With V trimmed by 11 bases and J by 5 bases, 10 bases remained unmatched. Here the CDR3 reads CAGHIAGSETQYF. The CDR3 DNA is TGTGCCGGCCATATAGCGGGATCTGAGACCCAGTACTTC.

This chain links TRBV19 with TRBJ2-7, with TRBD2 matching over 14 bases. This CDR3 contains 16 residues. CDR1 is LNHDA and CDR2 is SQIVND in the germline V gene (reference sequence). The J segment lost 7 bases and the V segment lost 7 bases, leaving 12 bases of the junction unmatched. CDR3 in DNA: TGTGCCAGTAATAAGGGACTAGCGGGAGCCAAGGAGGAGCAGTACTTC. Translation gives CASNKGLAGAKEEQYF.

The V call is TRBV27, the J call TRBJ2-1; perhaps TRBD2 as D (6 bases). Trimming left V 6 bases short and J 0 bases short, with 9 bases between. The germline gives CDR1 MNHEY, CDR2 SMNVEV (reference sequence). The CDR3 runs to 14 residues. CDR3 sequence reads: CASRLALSYNEQFF. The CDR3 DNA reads TGTGCCAGCAGACTAGCTCTCTCCTACAATGAGCAGTTCTTC.

Here the CDR3 DNA reads TGTGCCAGCAGTCCATGGGGAGAAGCTTTCTTT. It specifies CASSPWGEAFF. The chain has TRBV6-1 and TRBJ1-1; D is unclear. Germline CDR1 and CDR2: MNHNS and SASEGT. Trimming cost V 5 bases and J 8 bases, with 9 bases left between them. This CDR3 is built from 11 residues.

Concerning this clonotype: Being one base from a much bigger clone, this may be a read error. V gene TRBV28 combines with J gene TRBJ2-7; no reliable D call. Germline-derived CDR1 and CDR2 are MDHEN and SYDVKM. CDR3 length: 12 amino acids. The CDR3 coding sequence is TGTGCCAGCAGCTTCAAGCCCTACGGGCAGTACTTC. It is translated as CASSFKPYGQYF.

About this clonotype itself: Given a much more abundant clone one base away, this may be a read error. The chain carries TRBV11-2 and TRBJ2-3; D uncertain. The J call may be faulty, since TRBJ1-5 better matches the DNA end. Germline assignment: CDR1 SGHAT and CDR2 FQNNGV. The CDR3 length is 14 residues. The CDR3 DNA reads TGTGCCAGCAGCTCAATAACTACCACAGATACGCAGCATTTT. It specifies CASSSITTTDTQHF.

Here the CDR3 DNA reads TGTGCCAGCAGTGGGCTAGCGGGAGGCGGCGAGACCCAGTACTTC. It yields the protein CASSGLAGGGETQYF. The chain links TRBV2 to TRBJ2-5, with 11 bases that match TRBD2. In germline, CDR1 is SNHLY, CDR2 FYNNEI. The CDR3 is 15 residues long. V gave up 4 bases and J gave up 5 bases; unmatched junction bases: 6. The entire variable domain, with the rest obtained from reference TRBV2 and TRBJ2-5, is as follows: EPEVTQTPSHQVTQMGQEVILRCVPISNHLYFYWYRQILGQKVEFLVSFYNNEISEKSEIFDDQFSVERPDGSNFTLKIRSTKLEDSAMYFCASSGLAGGGETQYFGPGTRLLVL.

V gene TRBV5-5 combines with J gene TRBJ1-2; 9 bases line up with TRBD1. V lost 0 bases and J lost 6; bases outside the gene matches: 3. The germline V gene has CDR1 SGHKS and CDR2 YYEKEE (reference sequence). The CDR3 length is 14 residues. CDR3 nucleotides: TGTGCCAGCAGCTTGGACAGGGGGCGGAATGGCTACACCTTC. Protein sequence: CASSLDRGRNGYTF.

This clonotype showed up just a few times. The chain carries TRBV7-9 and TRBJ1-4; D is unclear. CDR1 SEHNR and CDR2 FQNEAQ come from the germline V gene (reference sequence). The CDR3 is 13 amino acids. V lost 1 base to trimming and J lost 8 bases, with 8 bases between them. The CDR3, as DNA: TGTGCCAGCAGCTTAGGTGGGGAGGAAAAACTGTTTTTT. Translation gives CASSLGGEEKLFF.

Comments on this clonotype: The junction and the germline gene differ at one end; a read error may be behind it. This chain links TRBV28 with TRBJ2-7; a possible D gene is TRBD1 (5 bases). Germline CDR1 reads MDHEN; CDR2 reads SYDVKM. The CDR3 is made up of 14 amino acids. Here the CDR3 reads CASCLRDSSYEQHF. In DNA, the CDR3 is TGTGCCAGCTGCCTCAGAGACAGCTCCTACGAGCAGCACTTC.

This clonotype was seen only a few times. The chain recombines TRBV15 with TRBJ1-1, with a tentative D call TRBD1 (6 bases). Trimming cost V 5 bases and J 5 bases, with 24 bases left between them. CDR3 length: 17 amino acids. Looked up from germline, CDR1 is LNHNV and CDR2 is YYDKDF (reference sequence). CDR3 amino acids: CATSPRLGGRRGTEAFF. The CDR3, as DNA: TGTGCCACCAGCCCCCGTCTAGGGGGGCGCCGGGGAACTGAAGCTTTCTTT.

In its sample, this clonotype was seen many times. The CDR3, as DNA: TGTGCCAGCAGACGATCCGGGACTAGCGGAAACAATGAGCAGTTCTTC. Protein product: CASRRSGTSGNNEQFF. V and J are TRBV6-1 and TRBJ2-1, with 11 positions matching TRBD2. The ends lost 6 bases at V and 5 bases at J; junction bases unmatched: 9. The length of the CDR3 is 16 residues. Germline CDR1 and CDR2: MNHNS and SASEGT.

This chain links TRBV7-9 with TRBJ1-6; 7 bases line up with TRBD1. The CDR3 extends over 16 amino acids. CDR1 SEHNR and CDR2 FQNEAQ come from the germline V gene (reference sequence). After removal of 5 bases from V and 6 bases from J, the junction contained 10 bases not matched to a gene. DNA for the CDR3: TGTGCCAGCAGCCCCCGGTTCGAGGGGGCTAATTCACCCCTCCACTTT. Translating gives CASSPRFEGANSPLHF.

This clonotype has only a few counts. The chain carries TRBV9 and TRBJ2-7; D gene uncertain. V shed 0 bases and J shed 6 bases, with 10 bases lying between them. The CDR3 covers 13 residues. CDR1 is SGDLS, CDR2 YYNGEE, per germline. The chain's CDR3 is CASSVAEGPEQYF. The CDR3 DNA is TGTGCCAGCAGCGTAGCCGAAGGGCCCGAGCAGTACTTC.

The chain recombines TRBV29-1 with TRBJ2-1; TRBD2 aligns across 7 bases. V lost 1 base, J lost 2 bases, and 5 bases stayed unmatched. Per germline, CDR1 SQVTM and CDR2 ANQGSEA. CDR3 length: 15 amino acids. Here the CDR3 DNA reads TGCAGCGTTGAAGGCGTAGCGGGCGCCTACAATGAGCAGTTCTTC. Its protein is CSVEGVAGAYNEQFF.

DNA of the CDR3: TGTGCCACCGGGACAGGGGATGGCTACACCTTC. This encodes CATGTGDGYTF. The rearrangement uses TRBV10-3 and TRBJ1-2; TRBD1 agrees at 10 bases. The CDR3 contains 11 residues. J was trimmed by 6 bases and V by 10 bases; bases with no gene match: 2. CDR1 and CDR2 from the germline V gene are ENHRY and SYGVKD.

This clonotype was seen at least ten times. The CDR3 region is CASGLVLTVVNSYEQYF. The CDR3 bases are TGTGCTAGTGGTTTGGTACTGACCGTGGTGAACTCCTACGAGCAGTACTTC. This rearrangement joins TRBV12-5 to TRBJ2-7; D not certain. CDR3 size: 17 residues. CDR1 is LGHNT and CDR2 is FRNRAP in the germline V gene. V was cut by 0 bases and J by 0 bases, with 15 bases left in between. The full variable domain, its missing parts supplied by reference TRBV12-5 and TRBJ2-7, is DARVTQTPRHKVTEMGQEVTMRCQPILGHNTVFWYRQTMMQGLELLAYFRNRAPLDDSGMPKDRFSAEMPDATLATLKIQPSEPRDSAVYFCASGLVLTVVNSYEQYFGPGTRLTVT.

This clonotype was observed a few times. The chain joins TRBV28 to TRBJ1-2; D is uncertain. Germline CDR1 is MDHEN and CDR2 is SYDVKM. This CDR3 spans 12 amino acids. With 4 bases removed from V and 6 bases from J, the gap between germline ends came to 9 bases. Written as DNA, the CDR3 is TGTGCCAGCAGTTCAGAAAGGAATGGCTACACCTTC. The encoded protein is CASSSERNGYTF.